This T cell receptor (beta chain) was recovered during a study of blood T cells in healthy people across ages. Study-wide results and limits: In these data, TCR beta diversity tracked strongly with naive T cell percentage. Diversity estimates drawn from one million T cells were deemed underestimates.

Turning to this clonotype: The target antigen is unknown. One end of the junction does not line up with germline, which may come from a read error.

A sample-barcoded 5' primer and a J-beta primer mix were used in a second PCR of roughly 6 to 12 cycles. A single record per CDR3 protein comes from TCRdb applying MiXCR to the 5' RACE reads. The table includes some 1.5 million distinct CDR3 sequences, 28% detected once. Those donating, healthy Caucasian individuals from Russia, were aged about 6 to 90. Each individual donor underwent a draw of about 9.9 milliliters of peripheral blood. The sequence was collected from a woman younger than 45 in good health. The sequencing input was blood.

CDR3 nucleotide sequence: TGCAGTGCTAGACCGGGACTACAAGGGACCCAGTACTTC. Its translation: CSARPGLQGTQYF. The rearrangement joins TRBV20-1 to TRBJ2-5, with 7 bases fitting TRBD2. The CDR3 loop spans 13 amino acids. Germline V gene data show CDR1 as DFQATT and CDR2 as SNEGSKA (reference sequence).